The following is a TCR beta chain sequence with its context. This clonotype is considered large (0.1 to 1%). What antigen it recognizes has not been identified. Qualities for individual bases were not recorded, and no much larger clone is one base off. This entry belongs to a study of spatial heterogeneity in lung cancer (dated by TCRdb to the late 2010s). As for the study more broadly: Beta-chain transcripts were consistently detected in greater numbers than alpha-chain transcripts, which likely reflected higher beta-chain transcript abundance. In the raw uncorrected reads, each unique combination of TCR and UMI appeared more than ten times on average. TCR alpha and beta repertoires were quantitatively compared across multiple tumor regions, matched nontumor lung and blood in non-small cell lung cancer. Nonsynonymous mutation counts, determined by whole-exome sequencing of tumor tissue, were related to TCR repertoire features. At surgery, both alpha and beta chains were TCR-sequenced in over 200 tumor regions, 63 to 65 matched nontumor lung samples and 56 PBMC samples. The study at large found these results: Additional single-cell paired TCR alpha and beta sequencing was considered necessary to confirm, at a functional level, the hypothesis that regional TCRs recognize regional mutations.

Taken with the paper, the label for time point translates to: sample taken at primary tumor resection. Donors were some 70 patients with early-stage, untreated non-small cell lung cancer from the lung TRACERx cohort. Whole RNA extracted from tumor and nontumor lung tissue, or from cryopreserved PBMC samples, was used for TCR sequencing without cell sorting. A patient was chosen for TCR sequencing only when enough RNA was available from at least two tumor regions. Before being selected, tumor and adjacent nontumor lung specimens were reviewed by a lung pathologist. The CDR3 goes from the cysteine to the phenylalanine over 15 residues. The kept DNA is CDR3 alone, 45 bases in frame from the first base. V ends up 5 bases short and J 2 bases short, with an unmatched junction base count of 8. From the germline V gene (reference sequence), CDR1 is DFQATT and CDR2 is SNEGSKA. The method behind the library was 5' RACE. The listed sequencing device is NextSeq 500. The TCR library protocol attached a unique molecular identifier to each TCR cDNA molecule to allow correction of PCR and sequencing errors. From the authors' description of their analysis: Decombinator tools were used for TCR identification, UMI-based error correction and CDR3 extraction. Expanded TCRs were defined as those above a frequency of 2 per 1,000, corresponding to the top 1% of the tumor frequency distribution. Rényi diversity was computed with the R vegan package after subsampling each repertoire 100 times to 5,000 TCRs. CDR3 similarity networks were constructed using string-kernel similarity of amino acid triplets, with links drawn between CDR3s whose pairwise similarity was above 0.82. TCRdb redid the processing of the public reads, applying fastp at Q25 and MiXCR, and retained in-frame beta chains. Rows merge per CDR3 protein into single entries with the most common DNA and genes. TCRdb's processing, not the study's, gives the V and J calls here. The sample table lists about 1,500 distinct CDR3 sequences, around 12% of them with a count of one. Jointly, the top ten make up roughly 17% of the sample.

The source material was normal lung tissue next to the tumor, sampled at surgery. Rearrangement joined TRBV20-1 to TRBJ2-3; 9 bases in the junction line up with TRBD2. The sequence was collected from a male donor with early-stage non-small cell lung cancer. The bases read TGCAGTGCTCACCGACTAGCGGACCACACAGATACGCAGTATTTT. The translation is CSAHRLADHTDTQYF.